This TCR beta chain was recovered during a study of identical twins' blood T cells. TCRdb passed the 5' RACE reads through MiXCR, listing each CDR3 protein once. The data contain hundreds of thousands of distinct CDR3 sequences, around 30% of them singletons. Trimming cost V 0 bases and J 3 bases, with 10 bases left between them. Germline V lookup: CDR1 SGDLS, CDR2 YYNGEE. The CDR3 totals 15 residues. The sequenced sample was PBMCs. The rearrangement links TRBV9 to TRBJ2-1; D perhaps matches TRBD2 (6 bases). The sequence came from a woman between 18 and 50 years old in good health. CDR3 sequence (DNA): TGTGCCAGCAGCGTAGGAGCTAGCGACTACAATGAGCAGTTCTTC. Amino acids: CASSVGASDYNEQFF.